Described below is a single TCR beta chain sequence and its context. The data are from a study of blood T cell repertoires in COVID-19. On the study more broadly: Material from acute and convalescent COVID-19 was sourced from the United States, Italy and Spain.

This table comes from immunoSEQ multiplex PCR, and its TCRdb copy is limited to in-frame clones, with some not included. This sample has about 40,000 clones; around nine tenths occur once, and the top ten carry more than 7%. The CDR3 is made up of 16 amino acids. Germline values: CDR1 MGHRA, CDR2 YSYEKL. V lost 0 bases to trimming and J lost 2 bases, with 11 bases between them. The chain combines TRBV4-1 with TRBJ1-3, with D unclear. The source of this sequence is an older woman with acute or convalescent COVID-19. Source material: peripheral blood. CDR3 residues: CASSQEATSTGNTIYF. CDR3 bases: TGCGCCAGCAGCCAAGAAGCTACTTCTACTGGAAACACCATATATTTT.